The entry that follows covers one TCR beta chain sequence. As yet, its antigen is unknown. The CDR3 runs to 13 residues. Germline-derived CDR1 and CDR2 are SGHKS and YYEKEE (reference sequence). V lost 5 bases and J lost 4, with 13 bases in between. Original processing methods: Filtering was not the same, since immunoSEQ gave junction-only sequences without quality scores. TCRdb's table, derived via immunoSEQ multiplex PCR, lists solely in-frame clones and lacks some. The DNA was the basis for D and trimming; V, J and clone size are from that table. The top ten clones hold about 0.39% of a sample with roughly 2,500,000 clones, 93% of them seen once. This sample is part of a study of shared clonotypes between healthy human individuals. Study as a whole: With ages of 18 to 49, the donors were a couple of women and three men.

Study-level results: Larger estimated richness was generally seen in naive subsets than in memory subsets. With a handful of donors compared, 5% to 5.5% of naive CD4 clonotypes were shared.

The V gene is TRBV5-5, the J gene TRBJ2-7; D gene ambiguous. The sample comprised naive CD4+ T cells from PBMCs. Subset reported: CD45RA+ positively selected. The sequence was obtained from a man between 18 and 29 years old in good health. Some clones in this sample may be carry-over from other donors' samples. The CDR3 bases are TGTGCCAGCAGAGACGCGGCTCGATACGAGCAGTACTTC. Protein product: CASRDAARYEQYF. Full variable domain (rest looked up from reference TRBV5-5 and TRBJ2-7): DAGVTQSPTHLIKTRGQQVTLRCSPISGHKSVSWYQQVLGQGPQFIFQYYEKEERGRGNFPDRFSARQFPNYSSELNVNALLLGDSALYLCASRDAARYEQYFGPGTRLTVT.